The 21 T cell receptor beta chains below come from one sample, sequenced in a study of regulatory T cells in long-lasting Graves disease. The time point here: newly diagnosed GD, antithyroid drugs for less than 3 months. Following extraction of RNA from PBMCs, that RNA was used to make the TCR library. Assembly of TCR beta libraries relied on iRepertoire HTBI primers together with Arm-PCR of CDR3 regions. MiXCR, applied by TCRdb to the multiplex PCR reads, yields one record per CDR3 protein. The sample yields fewer than 500,000 distinct CDR3 sequences, about a sixth seen once. These data are also associated with another study on T cells in Graves' hyperthyroidism and ophthalmopathy.

This specimen consisted of peripheral blood mononuclear cells (PBMCs), obtained at new diagnosis, from a patient treated with antithyroid drugs. The receptors originated from a man between 35 and 55 years old with Graves disease.

This clonotype was recorded at least ten times. The rearrangement joins TRBV24-1 to TRBJ2-5; D tentatively reads TRBD1 or TRBD2 (5 bases each). CDR3 length equals 15 residues. Germline V CDR1 and CDR2: KGHDR, SFDVKD. V was clipped by 2 bases and J by 2 bases, with 11 bases between them. CDR3 DNA: TGTGCCACCAGTGATTATCGGGACGGACAAGAGACCCAGTACTTC. Translated, it gives CATSDYRDGQETQYF.

This clonotype was found many times. The chain uses TRBV18 and TRBJ2-1; D might be TRBD1 or TRBD2, each matching 5 bases. Looked up from germline, CDR1 is KGHSH and CDR2 is LQKENI. CDR3 size: 14 residues. V was pared by 3 bases and J by 10 bases, with 16 bases between. The CDR3, as DNA: TGTGCCAGCTCACCCTATAGAGGGGCCGCGGAGCAGTTCTTC. As protein: CASSPYRGAAEQFF.

The V call is TRBV9, the J call TRBJ1-6; the D is unclear. The germline V and J ends were trimmed by 7 bases and 3 bases, with 8 bases remaining between them. The CDR3 consists of 13 residues. CDR1 is SGDLS and CDR2 is YYNGEE in the germline V gene. CDR3 nucleotides: TGTGCCAGCGGGGATCTCTATAATTCACCCCTCCACTTT. Its translation: CASGDLYNSPLHF. Using reference TRBV9 and TRBJ1-6 for the parts outside the CDR3, the full variable domain is DSGVTQTPKHLITATGQRVTLRCSPRSGDLSVYWYQQSLDQGLQFLIQYYNGEERAKGNILERFSAQQFPDLHSELNLSSLELGDSALYFCASGDLYNSPLHFGNGTRLTVT.

This clonotype has ten or more counts. The V gene is TRBV30, the J gene TRBJ2-6; no firm D call. This CDR3 is 14 amino acids long. Germline CDR1 GTSNPN, CDR2 SVGIG (reference sequence). Between the trimmed V and J ends, which lost 2 bases and 0 bases, there was a span of 5 bases. CDR3 bases: TGTGCCTGGAGTTTTAGCTCTGGGGCCAACGTCCTGACTTTC. The encoded protein is CAWSFSSGANVLTF.

This clonotype appeared a few times. The chain uses TRBV7-2 and TRBJ1-5, with 10 nucleotides matching TRBD1. The J segment lost 7 bases and the V segment lost 1 base, leaving 7 bases of the junction unmatched. The V gene's germline CDR1 is SGHTA and CDR2 FQGNSA. This CDR3 is 16 amino acids long. DNA of the CDR3: TGTGCCAGCAGCTTAGTCGGGACAGGGGTAAGCCAGCCCCAGCATTTT. This gives the protein CASSLVGTGVSQPQHF.

With regard to this clonotype: At one boundary the junction diverges from the germline segment, which might be a read error. The genes are TRBV11-2 and TRBJ2-2; D is possibly TRBD2 (6 bases). Germline CDR1 and CDR2: SGHAT and FQNNGV. The CDR3 covers 16 residues. DNA for the CDR3: TGTGCCAGCAGCCCGGGACTCACTTTCAACACCGAGGAGCTGTTTTTT. Residues: CASSPGLTFNTEELFF.

Only a few counts were recorded for this clonotype. The DNA for the CDR3 is TGCAGTCCCGACGAGCTAGCGGGTTACAATGAGCAGTTCTTC. Translation: CSPDELAGYNEQFF. The genes are TRBV20-1 and TRBJ2-1; 8 bases line up with TRBD2. The junction had 10 bases not matched to a gene; V was cut back by 8 bases and J by 4 bases. The CDR3 extends over 14 amino acids. Germline V lookup: CDR1 DFQATT, CDR2 SNEGSKA (reference sequence).

Points on this clonotype: With a much larger clone just one base away, this may be a read error. This chain links TRBV12-5 with TRBJ2-7, with D tentatively TRBD2 (6 bases). V was shortened by 0 bases and J by 7 bases, with 19 bases between the two germline ends. The CDR3 has 16 amino acids. Per the germline V gene, CDR1 is LGHNT and CDR2 is FRNRAP. CDR3 DNA: TGTGCTAGTGGTTTGGTACTCGGGGGTACCTACAATGAGCAGTACTTC. Translation gives CASGLVLGGTYNEQYF.

This clonotype was found a few times. V gene TRBV12-3 or TRBV12-4 combines with J gene TRBJ2-4; D could derive from TRBD1 or TRBD2 (5 bases each). This CDR3 is built from 14 residues. V was clipped by 6 bases and J by 4 bases, with 13 bases between them. DNA for the CDR3: TGTGCCAGCAGCCGGGACCACCTGAAAAACATTCAGTACTTC. It translates to CASSRDHLKNIQYF.

This clonotype came up many times. This chain connects TRBV10-1 to TRBJ2-3; D ambiguous. CDR1 and CDR2 (germline): WNHNN, SYGVQD (reference sequence). The CDR3 has 14 amino acids. The V gene lost 4 bases and the J gene lost 0 bases, with 8 bases spanning the gap. The CDR3 region has the DNA TGCGCCAGCAGTGGGGTCTTCAGCACAGATACGCAGTATTTT. It codes for CASSGVFSTDTQYF.

This clonotype was found many times. For the CDR3, the DNA is TGTGCCAGCACCCCGGGGGGGACAATCGGCGAGCAGTACTTC. It encodes CASTPGGTIGEQYF. V gene TRBV28 combines with J gene TRBJ2-7; 8 nucleotides agree with TRBD2. This CDR3 spans 14 amino acids. Germline loops: CDR1 MDHEN, CDR2 SYDVKM. V dropped 7 bases and J dropped 6; count of bases not matched to a gene: 11.

This clonotype has a handful of counts. The V and J genes are TRBV7-3 and TRBJ2-1; 7 positions agree with TRBD2. Germline values: CDR1 SGHTA, CDR2 FQGTGA. The trim removed 1 base at V and 9 bases at J, leaving 6 bases unmatched. This CDR3 has 14 amino acids. CDR3 DNA: TGTGCCAGCAGCTTAATTGCGGGAGCGGGTGAGCAGTTCTTC. It yields the protein CASSLIAGAGEQFF.

V usage is TRBV18 and J usage is TRBJ2-7, with 8 nucleotides matching TRBD1. V was pared by 3 bases and J by 6 bases, with 10 bases of the junction left unmatched. Germline V gene data show CDR1 as KGHSH and CDR2 as LQKENI. CDR3 size: 15 residues. The CDR3 region is CASSPGQAQTCEQYF. Here the CDR3 DNA reads TGTGCCAGCTCACCGGGACAGGCTCAAACCTGCGAGCAGTACTTC.

This clonotype was seen at least ten times. The V call is TRBV6-5, the J call TRBJ2-7; maybe TRBD2 (5 bases). The CDR3 is 14 amino acids. In germline, CDR1 is MNHEY, CDR2 SVGAGI. With 3 bases removed from V and 1 base from J, the gap between germline ends came to 10 bases. CDR3 protein: CASSYVRDSYEQYF. CDR3 DNA: TGTGCCAGCAGTTATGTACGGGATTCCTACGAGCAGTACTTC.

V and J are TRBV7-3 and TRBJ2-5; D remains unclear. The V end was cut by 5 bases, the J end by 3 bases, with 10 bases between. The CDR3 covers 13 residues. The germline V gene encodes CDR1 SGHTA and CDR2 FQGTGA. CDR3 sequence reads: CASSLRIEETQYF. Written as DNA, the CDR3 is TGTGCCAGCAGCCTTCGGATTGAAGAGACCCAGTACTTC.

This chain joins TRBV6-2 or TRBV6-3 and TRBJ2-2; D possibly corresponds to TRBD1 (5 bases). V was pared by 8 bases and J by 7 bases, with 14 bases between. Germline V gives CDR1 MNHEY, CDR2 SVGEGT. The CDR3 is 13 amino acids. The DNA for the CDR3 is TGTGCCAGCGGGCAGGGTGAGGTCGGGGAGCTGTTTTTT. It is translated as CASGQGEVGELFF.

The table lists this clonotype with a few counts. V and J are TRBV28 and TRBJ1-1, with D unclear. Germline CDR1 reads MDHEN; CDR2 reads SYDVKM. V was trimmed by 6 bases and J by 11 bases, leaving 16 bases between them. The CDR3 extends over 12 amino acids. The DNA for the CDR3 is TGTGCCAGCAGCCGCGGTCATGTTGGGGCTTTCTTT. As protein: CASSRGHVGAFF.

Notes on this clonotype: This could be a read error, since a much larger clone is one nucleotide away. This is likely a read error, given that the CDR3 carries no conserved phenylalanine or tryptophan at its end. The rearrangement joins TRBV12-3 or TRBV12-4 to TRBJ2-7; 11 bases map to TRBD2. The CDR3 has 14 amino acids. V lost 5 bases, J lost 4 bases, and 4 bases stayed unmatched. The CDR3 DNA sequence: TGTGCCAGCAGTGCTAGCGGGAGGTCTTACGAGCAGTACCTC. Protein sequence: CASSASGRSYEQYL.

This clonotype was counted at least ten times. The chain combines TRBV28 with TRBJ2-7; D is tentatively TRBD1 or TRBD2 (5 bases each). Trimming stripped 2 bases from V and 4 bases from J, with 21 bases between. The CDR3 contains 17 residues. CDR1 is MDHEN and CDR2 is SYDVKM in the germline V gene. The CDR3: CASSLRQRGRRGYEQYF. DNA of the CDR3: TGTGCCAGCAGTTTAAGACAACGGGGACGCCGCGGTTACGAGCAGTACTTC. Based on the CDR3 plus reference TRBV28 and TRBJ2-7, the full variable domain is DVKVTQSSRYLVKRTGEKVFLECVQDMDHENMFWYRQDPGLGLRLIYFSYDVKMKEKGDIPEGYSVSREKKERFSLILESASTNQTSMYLCASSLRQRGRRGYEQYFGPGTRLTVT.

This clonotype was detected ten times or more. This rearrangement joins TRBV30 to TRBJ1-5; 7 nucleotides match TRBD1. J lost 0 bases, V lost 2 bases, and 4 bases had no gene match. Per germline, CDR1 GTSNPN and CDR2 SVGIG (reference sequence). There are 15 residues in the CDR3. The CDR3, as DNA: TGTGCCTGGAGTCGACAGGGAGGTAGCAATCAGCCCCAGCATTTT. Translated: CAWSRQGGSNQPQHF.

V and J are TRBV25-1 and TRBJ2-1, with a tentative D call TRBD2 (5 bases). V lost 7 bases and J 3 bases, leaving 13 bases between the germline ends. This CDR3 is 14 amino acids long. Germline values: CDR1 MGHDK, CDR2 SYGVNS. The CDR3 sequence is CASKRDGVYNEQFF. CDR3 DNA sequence: TGTGCCAGCAAACGGGATGGGGTCTACAATGAGCAGTTCTTC.